The 23 T cell receptor beta chains listed next were all sequenced from one sample in a study of breast tumors, draining lymph nodes, adjacent tissues. Axillary draining lymph nodes of breast cancer patients supplied the node samples. TCRdb ran MiXCR on the multiplex PCR reads and lists one entry per CDR3 protein. The sample holds approximately 100,000 distinct CDR3 sequences; 21% are singletons and the top ten take approximately 1.2%. Sequencing input: axillary lymph node tissue. The receptor source for this set is a female donor with breast cancer. Some clones in this sample may be carry-over from other donors' samples.

This clonotype was seen ten or more times. The V and J genes are TRBV6-1 and TRBJ1-5; TRBD1 is a possible D gene (6 bases). The germline V and J ends were trimmed by 8 bases and 3 bases, with 14 bases remaining between them. There are 14 residues in the CDR3. Per germline, CDR1 MNHNS and CDR2 SASEGT. CDR3 nucleotide sequence: TGTGCCAGCCGGACCGGGGGCTTCAATCAGCCCCAGCATTTT. Its translation: CASRTGGFNQPQHF.

This clonotype was seen at least ten times. The gene calls are TRBV6-6 and TRBJ1-6; D may be TRBD1 (5 bases). The length of the CDR3 is 15 residues. Germline V gene lookup returns CDR1 MNHNY and CDR2 SVGAGI (reference sequence). Trimming left V 2 bases short and J 5 bases short, with 10 bases between. This chain's CDR3 is CASSYAREDNSPLHF. The CDR3 DNA sequence: TGTGCCAGCAGTTACGCCAGGGAGGATAATTCACCCCTCCACTTT.

Regarding this clonotype: A much larger clone differs by one base, so this may be a read error. CDR3: CASRPSGRRSCNEQFF. For the CDR3, the DNA is TGTGCCAGCAGACCTAGCGGGAGAAGATCCTGCAATGAGCAGTTCTTC. The rearrangement joins TRBV6-2 or TRBV6-3 to TRBJ2-1; 10 bases map to TRBD2. CDR3 size: 16 residues. Germline CDR1 and CDR2: MNHEY and SVGEGT.

There are many counts of this clonotype. The chain has TRBV14 and TRBJ2-7, with D unresolved. V was pared by 0 bases and J by 1 base, with 7 bases between. The CDR3 covers 14 residues. CDR1 is SGHDN, CDR2 FVKESK, per germline. The chain's CDR3 is CASSQERDSYEQYF. The CDR3, as DNA: TGTGCCAGCAGCCAAGAAAGGGATTCCTACGAGCAGTACTTC. Looking up the rest from reference TRBV14 and TRBJ2-7 gives the full variable domain: EAGVTQFPSHSVIEKGQTVTLRCDPISGHDNLYWYRRVMGKEIKFLLHFVKESKQDESGMPNNRFLAERTGGTYSTLKVQPAELEDSGVYFCASSQERDSYEQYFGPGTRLTVT.

About this clonotype: Given a much more abundant clone one base away, this may be a read error. The genes are TRBV7-8 and TRBJ2-2; 7 bases map to TRBD2. The CDR3 sequence is 15 residues long. Germline V CDR1 and CDR2: SGHVS, FQNEAQ. The CDR3 DNA follows: TGTGCCAGCAGCTTACCAGCGGGGAACACCGGGGAGCTGTTGTTT. Translated: CASSLPAGNTGELLF.

This clonotype was seen ten or more times. The chain links TRBV5-5 to TRBJ1-5; D call uncertain. Between the trimmed V and J ends, which lost 2 bases and 5 bases, there was a span of 8 bases. CDR3 length: 13 amino acids. Looked up from germline, CDR1 is SGHKS and CDR2 is YYEKEE (reference sequence). As DNA, the CDR3 is TGTGCCAGCAGCTTAAACCGGGATCAGCCCCAGCATTTT. Amino acids: CASSLNRDQPQHF.

This clonotype came up many times. The genes are TRBV5-1 and TRBJ1-4; D ambiguous. The germline gives CDR1 SGHRS, CDR2 YFSETQ. The CDR3 extends over 15 amino acids. Trimming removed 4 bases at V and 3 bases at J, with 13 bases between. The CDR3: CASSALGPPNEKLFF. In DNA form, the CDR3 reads TGCGCCAGCAGCGCTCTCGGGCCCCCTAATGAAAAACTGTTTTTT.

This clonotype was seen many times. This chain connects TRBV5-6 to TRBJ2-2; D possibly matches TRBD1 or TRBD2 (5 bases each). The V and J ends lost 2 bases and 6 bases respectively, with 14 bases between them. The CDR3 contains 15 residues. Germline-derived CDR1 and CDR2 are SGHDT and YYEEEE. The CDR3 reads CASSFIGLGAGELFF. The CDR3 DNA sequence: TGTGCCAGCAGCTTTATTGGTTTGGGGGCCGGGGAGCTGTTTTTT.

This rearrangement joins TRBV19 to TRBJ1-1; D call uncertain. V shed 5 bases and J shed 2 bases, with 6 bases lying between them. Per germline, CDR1 LNHDA and CDR2 SQIVND (reference sequence). This CDR3 is 12 amino acids long. The CDR3 reads CASSVTNTEAFF. The CDR3 bases are TGTGCCAGTAGTGTAACTAACACTGAAGCTTTCTTT. Supplemented by reference TRBV19 and TRBJ1-1, the full variable domain reads DGGITQSPKYLFRKEGQNVTLSCEQNLNHDAMYWYRQDPGQGLRLIYYSQIVNDFQKGDIAEGYSVSREKKESFPLTVTSAQKNPTAFYLCASSVTNTEAFFGQGTRLTVV.

Many counts were recorded for this clonotype. The chain couples TRBV9 to TRBJ2-7, with D perhaps TRBD1 or TRBD2 (5 bases each). The germline V gene encodes CDR1 SGDLS and CDR2 YYNGEE. The CDR3 runs to 14 residues. V lost 0 bases and J 4 bases, leaving 11 bases between the germline ends. The CDR3 protein is CASSVGDGLYEQYF. The CDR3 region has the DNA TGTGCCAGCAGCGTAGGGGACGGGCTATACGAGCAGTACTTC. Full variable domain (missing parts from reference TRBV9 and TRBJ2-7): DSGVTQTPKHLITATGQRVTLRCSPRSGDLSVYWYQQSLDQGLQFLIQYYNGEERAKGNILERFSAQQFPDLHSELNLSSLELGDSALYFCASSVGDGLYEQYFGPGTRLTVT.

The chain recombines TRBV6-1 with TRBJ1-2; D gene unclear. Germline loops: CDR1 MNHNS, CDR2 SASEGT. The CDR3 has 13 residues. Trimming removed 2 bases at V and 8 bases at J, with 12 bases between. CDR3 DNA sequence: TGTGCCAGCAGTGAAAGTATGGCAAACGGCTACACCTTC. Protein sequence: CASSESMANGYTF.

This clonotype was seen repeatedly, ten times or more. The chain uses TRBV20-1 and TRBJ2-7; D not resolved. This CDR3 is 12 amino acids long. V dropped 7 bases and J dropped 2 bases, with 12 bases sitting between them. Germline CDR1 DFQATT, CDR2 SNEGSKA (reference sequence). Written as DNA, the CDR3 is TGCAGTGGGGCGTCGGGTACCTACGAGCAGTACTTC. This translates into CSGASGTYEQYF.

This clonotype was seen more than once but under ten times. The chain carries TRBV6-6 and TRBJ2-2; weak D call: TRBD1 (5 bases). Trimming pared 0 bases from V and 4 bases from J, leaving 6 bases between. This CDR3 has 14 amino acids. Germline CDR1 is MNHNY and CDR2 is SVGAGI (reference sequence). As DNA, the CDR3 is TGTGCCAGCAGTTACTCGGGGCTCACCGGGGAGCTGTTTTTT. Translated, it gives CASSYSGLTGELFF.

The table lists this clonotype with a few counts. This chain uses TRBV18 with TRBJ2-7, with D perhaps matching TRBD2 (5 bases). V was shortened by 5 bases and J by 7 bases, with 18 bases between the two germline ends. The CDR3 is 14 amino acids. CDR1 is KGHSH and CDR2 is LQKENI in the germline V gene. The CDR3 loop reads CASSESPSGWEQYF. The CDR3 DNA sequence: TGTGCCAGCTCAGAATCCCCCTCGGGGTGGGAGCAGTACTTC.

This clonotype was observed many times. The rearrangement links TRBV12-3 or TRBV12-4 to TRBJ2-5; TRBD1 aligns across 7 bases. The CDR3 length is 13 residues. J lost 2 bases, V lost 11 bases, and 8 bases had no gene match. The CDR3, as DNA: TGTGCCGCCGGGGACAGAGCACAAGAGACCCAGTACTTC. This codes for CAAGDRAQETQYF.

This clonotype was picked up many times. V is TRBV9 and J is TRBJ2-1; no reliable D call. V shed 0 bases and J shed 4 bases, with 5 bases lying between them. The CDR3 is 13 amino acids. Germline CDR1 and CDR2: SGDLS and YYNGEE. CDR3 loop: CASSVGQYNEQFF. CDR3 coding DNA: TGTGCCAGCAGCGTAGGGCAATACAATGAGCAGTTCTTC.

This clonotype was counted many times. V and J are TRBV6-6 and TRBJ2-5; D uncertain. Germline lookup yields CDR1 MNHNY and CDR2 SVGAGI (reference sequence). Trimming took off 5 bases at V and 8 bases at J, with 15 bases between the two ends. This CDR3 has 13 amino acids. Here the CDR3 reads CASSTGSAVTQYF. The CDR3 bases are TGTGCCAGCAGTACCGGATCCGCCGTAACCCAGTACTTC.

V gene TRBV4-1 combines with J gene TRBJ2-5; possibly TRBD2 for D (5 bases). The germline V gene has CDR1 MGHRA and CDR2 YSYEKL. This CDR3 is built from 16 residues. The ends were cut back, 0 bases at V and 5 bases at J, with 16 bases in the middle. CDR3 in DNA: TGCGCCAGCAGCCAAGATCCGCTATGGGCGGGCGAGACCCAGTACTTC. Encoded protein: CASSQDPLWAGETQYF.

The sample holds many counts of this clonotype. The V call is TRBV4-1, the J call TRBJ1-4; a weak D match, TRBD1 (5 bases). This CDR3 has 16 residues. CDR1 and CDR2 from the germline V gene are MGHRA and YSYEKL. Trimming removed 4 bases at V and 7 bases at J, with 19 bases between. CDR3 DNA sequence: TGCGCCAGCAGCCTTTTCCGGGTCGGGGCGGGTGAAAAACTGTTTTTT. This sequence encodes CASSLFRVGAGEKLFF.

The chain combines TRBV10-3 with TRBJ1-2, with 9 bases identical to TRBD1. The V and J ends lost 7 bases and 2 bases, in that order; junction bases with no gene match: 5. This CDR3 spans 14 amino acids. Germline CDR1 and CDR2: ENHRY and SYGVKD. The CDR3 DNA sequence: TGTGCCATCAAGGTACAGGGGGCCAACTATGGCTACACCTTC. Encoded protein: CAIKVQGANYGYTF.

Ten or more counts support this clonotype. The chain recombines TRBV4-1 with TRBJ2-1; 10 nucleotides align to TRBD2. There are 15 residues in the CDR3. The germline CDR1 and CDR2 sequences are MGHRA and YSYEKL. Germline trimming cut 4 bases from V and 2 bases from J; bases unmatched to any gene: 2. CDR3 loop: CASSPGLAAYNEQFF. The CDR3 region has the DNA TGCGCCAGCAGCCCAGGACTAGCGGCCTACAATGAGCAGTTCTTC.

CDR3 region: CASSQEHPTAQPQHF. In DNA form, the CDR3 reads TGCGCCAGCAGCCAAGAACACCCAACCGCACAGCCCCAGCATTTT. The V and J genes are TRBV4-1 and TRBJ1-5, with D uncertain. Trimming took off 0 bases at V and 7 bases at J, with 13 bases between the two ends. The V gene's germline CDR1 is MGHRA and CDR2 YSYEKL. The CDR3 loop spans 15 amino acids.

Points on this clonotype: A much larger clone differs from this one at a single base, so this may be a read error. The rearrangement links TRBV20-1 to TRBJ1-3, with D maybe TRBD1 (6 bases). There are 16 residues in the CDR3. Germline V gene lookup returns CDR1 DFQATT and CDR2 SNEGSKA (reference sequence). The V and J ends lost 3 bases and 0 bases respectively, with 15 bases between them. CDR3 DNA: TGCAGTGCTAGGAAAACAGGGAGCGGCTCTGGAAACACCATATATTTT. This sequence encodes CSARKTGSGSGNTIYF.